These T cell receptor beta chains were read from a single sample in a study of OX40 agonist ivuxolimab in advanced cancers. TCRdb keeps only in-frame clones here, not all; method: immunoSEQ multiplex PCR. The sample has under 100,000 clones; around 93% are singletons. Sequencing was performed on CD4+ or CD8+ T cells sorted from blood, taken in a trial of the OX40 agonist ivuxolimab. The origin of the receptors is an adult with an advanced solid tumor such as melanoma, head and neck, liver or kidney cancer. Both conserved end residues are part of each CDR3. Fields, in order: CDR3 length, V gene, clone size, J gene, D gene, CDR3 DNA, CDR3 protein. The D gene is left open where the match is weak. Clone size is given for some rows only: seen once, a few or many times, or a class if the clone is expanded.

17,TRBV10-1,once,TRBJ2-7,NA,TGCGCCGGTCAAAGACCTCAGGGAAAAAGGGTCTCCTACGAGCAGTACTTC,CAGQRPQGKRVSYEQYF
13,TRBV7-4,NA,TRBJ2-5,TRBD1,TGTGCCAGCAGGGACAGGCTCCAAGAGACCCAGTACTTC,CASRDRLQETQYF
15,TRBV13,NA,TRBJ1-4,NA,TGTGCCAGCAGCTTAAGAGGGTCAGGGAGAGAAAAACTGTTTTTT,CASSLRGSGREKLFF
14,TRBV6-5,NA,TRBJ2-7,NA,TGTGCCAGCACTCCCAGCCCGGATTCTTACGAGCAGTACTTC,CASTPSPDSYEQYF
15,TRBV19,NA,TRBJ2-2,NA,TGTGCTCCCTACCCAGGGGACTCCAACACCGGGGAGCTGTTTTTT,CAPYPGDSNTGELFF
13,TRBV5-4,NA,TRBJ1-4,NA,TGTGCCAGCAGCCCCGGGGGTAATGAAAAACTGTTTTTT,CASSPGGNEKLFF
18,TRBV19,NA,TRBJ1-2,NA,TGTGCCAGTAGTATCCCTCCGGCGGGGGGCAAGCGAAACTATGGCTACACCTTC,CASSIPPAGGKRNYGYTF
14,TRBV19,NA,TRBJ2-7,NA,TGTGCCAGTAGTTTCGGGCCCCCTGGGCACGAGCAGTACTTC,CASSFGPPGHEQYF
15,TRBV19,NA,TRBJ2-7,TRBD2,TGTGCCAGTAGTATAGGGGTGGGAGGGGCCTACGAGCAGTACTTC,CASSIGVGGAYEQYF
16,TRBV11-2,NA,TRBJ2-7,TRBD2,TGTGCCAGCAGCTTGGGAGGGGGACTAGCGATTCACGAGCAGTACTTC,CASSLGGGLAIHEQYF
15,TRBV6-5,NA,TRBJ1-1,NA,TGTGCCAGCAGTTACTCGATCATGGGGGACACTGAAGCTTTCTTT,CASSYSIMGDTEAFF
14,TRBV5-1,NA,TRBJ2-7,NA,TGCGCCAGCAGCTTGTTAGACGGGGCCTACGAGCAGTACTTC,CASSLLDGAYEQYF
14,TRBV7-9,NA,TRBJ1-2,NA,TGTGCCAGCAGCTTACCAGGGGAATCCTATGGCTACACCTTC,CASSLPGESYGYTF
13,TRBV10-3,NA,TRBJ2-7,NA,TGTGCCATCAGTGAGGTCGGTTCCTACGAGCAGTACTTC,CAISEVGSYEQYF
15,TRBV9,NA,TRBJ2-7,TRBD1,TGTGCCAGCAGCGTAGGGGTGTCAGGGGGCTACGAGCAGTACTTC,CASSVGVSGGYEQYF
14,TRBV6-1,NA,TRBJ2-1,TRBD2,TGTGCCAGCGCACTAGCGGGGGGGCTTTCGGAGCAGTTCTTC,CASALAGGLSEQFF
13,TRBV29-1,NA,TRBJ1-1,TRBD1,TGCAGCGTTGAACCCAGGGGGGTTACTGAAGCTTTCTTT,CSVEPRGVTEAFF